These 13 T cell receptor beta chains were all obtained from the same sample, sequenced in a study of Ad26.COV2.S vaccination and SARS-CoV-2 variants. The treatment is: about 20 received Ad26.COV2.S at low or high dose, single or two shots; roughly five received placebo; per-sample allocation not given. Sampling was performed 63 days after the first vaccine or placebo injection. The table came from immunoSEQ multiplex PCR; TCRdb's copy has only in-frame clones and leaves some out. The table has about 400,000 clones, about 85% seen once. Material: peripheral blood, obtained in a trial of Ad26.COV2.S vaccine versus placebo. Receptors originate from a person aged 18-65 years who received the Ad26.COV2.S COVID-19 vaccine or a placebo.

CDR3 DNA sequence: TGCGCCAGCAGCTTGGTTTACAGGGGGCTTTCACCCCTCCACTTT. Its translation is CASSLVYRGLSPLHF. The chain joins TRBV5-1 to TRBJ1-6, with TRBD1 identical over 9 bases. After removal of 0 bases from V and 9 bases from J, the junction contained 4 bases not matched to a gene. This CDR3 has 15 residues. Germline V CDR1 and CDR2: SGHRS, YFSETQ.

The rearrangement links TRBV5-1 to TRBJ1-1, with TRBD1 matching over 8 bases. V was pared by 7 bases and J by 1 base, with 3 bases of the junction left unmatched. The CDR3 loop spans 13 amino acids. Germline V gene data show CDR1 as SGHRS and CDR2 as YFSETQ. The CDR3: CASGQGQNTEAFF. The CDR3 nucleotides read TGCGCCAGCGGACAGGGTCAGAACACTGAAGCTTTCTTT.

V gene TRBV6-5 combines with J gene TRBJ1-4, with D perhaps matching TRBD1 (5 bases). The V gene's germline CDR1 is MNHEY and CDR2 SVGAGI. CDR3 length: 16 residues. Trimming took 0 bases from V and 0 from J, leaving 8 bases between them. Here the CDR3 reads CASSYSTGPTNEKLFF. DNA of the CDR3: TGTGCCAGCAGTTACTCGACGGGGCCAACTAATGAAAAACTGTTTTTT.

The J gene is TRBJ1-2, the V gene TRBV10-3; TRBD1 is a possible D gene (5 bases). The CDR3 extends over 15 amino acids. V was trimmed by 2 bases and J by 2 bases, leaving 12 bases between them. Looked up from germline, CDR1 is ENHRY and CDR2 is SYGVKD. This CDR3 reads CAISETQGLNYGYTF. The CDR3 nucleotides read TGTGCCATCAGTGAGACCCAGGGTCTCAACTATGGCTACACCTTC.

CDR3 in DNA: TGTGCCAGCAGTGAAAAAGCGGGGGGGAAATACAATGAGCAGTTCTTC. This sequence encodes CASSEKAGGKYNEQFF. The V call is TRBV2, the J call TRBJ2-1; 10 nucleotides align to TRBD2. Germline V gene sequence: CDR1 SNHLY, CDR2 FYNNEI. The CDR3 totals 16 residues. Unmatched junction bases numbered 5, after V lost 2 bases and J lost 4 bases.

The chain combines TRBV11-2 with TRBJ2-3; D gene uncertain. The germline gives CDR1 SGHAT, CDR2 FQNNGV. Trimming shortened V by 6 bases and J by 4 bases, and 2 bases separated the two germline ends. The CDR3 covers 10 residues. Here the CDR3 reads CASRSDTQYF. The CDR3 DNA is TGTGCCAGCAGGTCAGATACGCAGTATTTT.

This clone was detected only a few times. This sample also contains other DNA sequences that code for the same CDR3. The chain links TRBV2 to TRBJ1-1, with a tentative D call TRBD1 (5 bases). The CDR3 consists of 13 residues. The V gene's germline CDR1 is SNHLY and CDR2 FYNNEI. V was cut by 4 bases and J by 1 base, with 7 bases left in between. In nucleotides, the CDR3 is TGTGCCAGCAGTGGAGACAGGAACACTGAAGCTTTCTTT. It specifies CASSGDRNTEAFF.

This clone was detected once. The chain uses TRBV7-2 and TRBJ2-3, with 11 bases that match TRBD2. Germline CDR1 reads SGHTA; CDR2 reads FQGNSA. Trimming at V came to 3 bases and at J to 3 bases, leaving 11 bases not matched to a gene. The CDR3 contains 18 residues. CDR3 amino acids: CASSFSGGASVKTDTQYF. CDR3 DNA: TGTGCCAGCAGCTTTAGCGGGGGGGCCTCTGTTAAAACAGATACGCAGTATTTT. The full variable domain, completed using reference TRBV7-2 and TRBJ2-3, is GAGVSQSPSNKVTEKGKDVELRCDPISGHTALYWYRQSLGQGLEFLIYFQGNSAPDKSGLPSDRFSAERTGGSVSTLTIQRTQQEDSAVYLCASSFSGGASVKTDTQYFGPGTRLTVL.

In this sample, this clone turned up once. The rearrangement uses TRBV29-1 and TRBJ2-7; D is possibly TRBD1 or TRBD2 (5 bases each). CDR1 is SQVTM, CDR2 ANQGSEA, per germline. The V end lost 4 bases, the J end lost 3 bases, and 16 bases lay between the germline ends. This CDR3 region has 14 residues. DNA of the CDR3: TGCAGCGTTGCAGCTCTGGGGACCTTCTACGAGCAGTACTTC. It translates to CSVAALGTFYEQYF.

V and J are TRBV7-9 and TRBJ2-3; possible D gene TRBD2, 7 bases. The CDR3 is made up of 15 amino acids. The V gene's germline CDR1 is SEHNR and CDR2 FQNEAQ (reference sequence). Trimming shortened V by 1 base and J by 4 bases, and 12 bases separated the two germline ends. CDR3 coding DNA: TGTGCCAGCAGCTTAGGGAGGGGGGGCCCAGATACGCAGTATTTT. As protein: CASSLGRGGPDTQYF.

This chain uses TRBV7-2 with TRBJ2-1; D unresolved. The length of the CDR3 is 15 residues. V lost 4 bases to trimming and J lost 3 bases, with 13 bases between them. Looked up from germline, CDR1 is SGHTA and CDR2 is FQGNSA. In DNA form, the CDR3 reads TGTGCCAGCAGCTCATCGGTAGGGTACTACAATGAGCAGTTCTTC. Translation: CASSSSVGYYNEQFF.

On this clone itself: Other DNA sequences within the sample encode an identical CDR3. The J gene is TRBJ1-2, the V gene TRBV12-3 or TRBV12-4; no firm D call. Trimming pared 1 base from V and 7 bases from J, leaving 4 bases between. This CDR3 has 11 residues. This CDR3 is CASSLGGGYTF. The CDR3 region has the DNA TGTGCCAGCAGTTTAGGTGGTGGCTACACCTTC.

The J gene is TRBJ1-4, the V gene TRBV4-1; D perhaps matches TRBD1 (6 bases). CDR1 MGHRA and CDR2 YSYEKL come from the germline V gene. V lost 3 bases, J lost 6 bases, and 11 bases lay in between. This CDR3 spans 14 amino acids. CDR3 residues: CASSHYREDEKLFF. CDR3 coding DNA: TGCGCCAGCAGCCACTACAGGGAGGATGAAAAACTGTTTTTT.